This T cell receptor (beta chain) was obtained from a study of blood T cell repertoires in COVID-19. Original handling: Nucleated cell counts were estimated from reference gene primer amplification. Method: immunoSEQ multiplex PCR; TCRdb's copy keeps in-frame clones and lacks some. That table supplies the V and J calls and clone size; D and trimming were determined from the DNA. This sample has 70,000 to 95,000 clones, with 86% found just once. This clone was observed once. This TCR was sampled from a human donor in a cohort sampled during active COVID-19. Specimen: peripheral blood.

CDR3 loop: CASSISGDSNQPQHF. The CDR3 DNA reads as TGTGCCAGTAGTATCTCAGGGGATAGCAATCAGCCCCAGCATTTT. This rearrangement joins TRBV19 to TRBJ1-5; possibly TRBD1 for D (6 bases). This CDR3 comprises 15 residues. The V and J ends lost 3 bases and 0 bases respectively, with 9 bases between them. The germline CDR1 and CDR2 sequences are LNHDA and SQIVND (reference sequence). The whole variable domain, filled in from reference TRBV19 and TRBJ1-5, reads DGGITQSPKYLFRKEGQNVTLSCEQNLNHDAMYWYRQDPGQGLRLIYYSQIVNDFQKGDIAEGYSVSREKKESFPLTVTSAQKNPTAFYLCASSISGDSNQPQHFGDGTRLSIL.